This T cell receptor (beta chain) was sequenced during a study of shared T cell receptors in the human thymus. Assay: immunoSEQ multiplex PCR; the TCRdb copy retains only in-frame clones and omits some. This sample yields roughly 700,000 clones, of which 88% are seen a single time; approximately 0.011% belongs to the top ten. From germline, CDR1 is SGHRS and CDR2 YFSETQ. Germline trimming cut 0 bases from V and 7 bases from J; bases unmatched to any gene: 2. CDR3 length: 14 amino acids. The sample was also reused in another study, on human thymus T cells. That source notes: The donors were infants in Finland with congenital heart defects, otherwise immunologically healthy. Thymus specimens were resections from corrective heart surgery. Thymic and blood repertoires seemed to favor certain V and J genes. Related research described strongly overlapping thymic repertoires in unrelated people.

This sequence originates from a boy younger than two with a congenital heart defect. Material: thymocytes. V and J are TRBV5-1 and TRBJ1-4; 8 bases fit TRBD1. CDR3: CASSLGQGLEKLFF. CDR3 nucleotides: TGCGCCAGCAGCTTGGGACAGGGGCTTGAAAAACTGTTTTTT.